The 11 T cell receptor beta chains listed next were all sequenced from one sample in a study of T cell repertoires in cytomegalovirus infection. In TCRdb, the reads were re-called with MiXCR into one record per CDR3 protein. The sample holds around 99,000 distinct CDR3 sequences, under 30% seen once. Their antigens are not known. The source material was CD8+ T cells from cultured PBMCs, sampled from culture after CMV antigen stimulation. These receptors all stem from a human donor in good health (CMV status not recorded). Some clones in this sample may be carry-over from other donors' samples.

The rearrangement uses TRBV29-1 and TRBJ2-7; 11 bases align to TRBD1. Germline lookup yields CDR1 SQVTM and CDR2 ANQGSEA. The V gene end was trimmed by 7 bases and the J gene end by 2 bases; junction bases not matched to a gene: 7. The CDR3 contains 14 residues. The chain's CDR3 is CSALGTGGAYEQYF. CDR3 DNA: TGCAGCGCCCTAGGGACAGGGGGAGCCTACGAGCAGTACTTC.

This clonotype was seen repeatedly, ten times or more. This sequence joins TRBV7-8 and TRBJ2-1; 14 bases are a match to TRBD2. V shed 4 bases, J shed 0 bases, and the junction held 14 bases outside the gene matches. Germline values: CDR1 SGHVS, CDR2 FQNEAQ. This CDR3 contains 21 residues. For the CDR3, the DNA is TGTGCCAGCAGCTCGCCGTGGACTAGCGGGGGGCTCCCGAGCTCCTACAATGAGCAGTTCTTC. Translated, it gives CASSSPWTSGGLPSSYNEQFF. Based on the CDR3 plus reference TRBV7-8 and TRBJ2-1, the full variable domain is GAGVSQSPRYKVAKRGQDVALRCDPISGHVSLFWYQQALGQGPEFLTYFQNEAQLDKSGLPSDRFFAERPEGSVSTLKIQRTQQEDSAVYLCASSSPWTSGGLPSSYNEQFFGPGTRLTVL.

This clonotype was counted between two and nine times. The V call is TRBV19, the J call TRBJ2-1, with a possible D match to TRBD1 (5 bases). The CDR3 length is 14 residues. Germline V gives CDR1 LNHDA, CDR2 SQIVND (reference sequence). The V end lost 4 bases, the J end lost 6 bases, and 13 bases lay between the germline ends. CDR3 protein: CASSRTTFPNEQFF. CDR3 DNA sequence: TGTGCCAGTAGTAGGACAACTTTTCCCAATGAGCAGTTCTTC.

This clonotype was recorded many times. V and J are TRBV7-8 and TRBJ2-1; possible D gene TRBD2, 5 bases. CDR1 and CDR2 from the germline V gene are SGHVS and FQNEAQ. V was shortened by 4 bases and J by 8 bases, with 12 bases between the two germline ends. The CDR3 covers 13 residues. CDR3 loop: CASSWTRLDEQFF. CDR3 sequence (DNA): TGTGCCAGCAGCTGGACTCGCCTCGATGAGCAGTTCTTC.

This clonotype was seen ten or more times. V is TRBV19 and J is TRBJ2-1, with 8 bases lining up with TRBD2. This CDR3 comprises 16 residues. Germline-derived CDR1 and CDR2 are LNHDA and SQIVND (reference sequence). The V segment lost 3 bases and the J segment 0 bases; nucleotides outside the gene matches: 4. The CDR3 DNA follows: TGTGCCAGTAGTATCGGGCTAGCGGGCTCCTACAATGAGCAGTTCTTC. Translated, it gives CASSIGLAGSYNEQFF.

This clonotype was seen only a few times. The gene calls are TRBV28 and TRBJ1-1; no clear D. The germline V gene encodes CDR1 MDHEN and CDR2 SYDVKM. There are 9 residues in the CDR3. Trimming removed 2 bases at V and 8 bases at J, with 0 bases between. The CDR3 reads CASSLEAFF. The CDR3 coding sequence is TGTGCCAGCAGTTTAGAAGCTTTCTTT.

This clonotype occurred a few times. The CDR3 sequence: CSANSGFSSYNEQFF. The CDR3 nucleotides read TGCAGTGCTAACTCGGGCTTCTCCTCCTACAATGAGCAGTTCTTC. The chain links TRBV20-1 to TRBJ2-1; D uncertain. Germline V gene sequence: CDR1 DFQATT, CDR2 SNEGSKA (reference sequence). Trimming cost V 4 bases and J 0 bases, with 13 bases left between them. The CDR3 has 15 residues.

This clonotype was seen at least ten times. The chain recombines TRBV7-2 with TRBJ2-1; D tentatively reads TRBD1 or TRBD2 (6 bases each). Germline assignment: CDR1 SGHTA and CDR2 FQGNSA. The CDR3 totals 15 residues. With 5 bases removed from V and 6 bases from J, the gap between germline ends came to 17 bases. The CDR3 here is CASSPEGGWGNEQFF. The CDR3, as DNA: TGTGCCAGCAGCCCCGAAGGGGGGTGGGGCAATGAGCAGTTCTTC.

The V gene is TRBV29-1, the J gene TRBJ2-2; the D gene is possibly TRBD1 (6 bases). This CDR3 contains 16 residues. CDR1 and CDR2 from the germline V gene are SQVTM and ANQGSEA. Trimming cost V 0 bases and J 0 bases, with 11 bases left between them. Here the CDR3 DNA reads TGCAGCGTTGAAGATCGGCACAGGGCGAACACCGGGGAGCTGTTTTTT. This gives the protein CSVEDRHRANTGELFF.

This clonotype was detected ten times or more. The V and J genes are TRBV7-8 and TRBJ1-1; perhaps TRBD1 as D (5 bases). V dropped 1 base and J dropped 5 bases, with 20 bases sitting between them. Germline-derived CDR1 and CDR2 are SGHVS and FQNEAQ. This CDR3 is 17 amino acids long. The CDR3 sequence: CASSLVAGTDGGTEAFF. The CDR3 region has the DNA TGTGCCAGCAGCTTAGTTGCAGGGACCGACGGAGGGACTGAAGCTTTCTTT. Together with reference TRBV7-8 and TRBJ1-1, the CDR3 gives the full variable domain: GAGVSQSPRYKVAKRGQDVALRCDPISGHVSLFWYQQALGQGPEFLTYFQNEAQLDKSGLPSDRFFAERPEGSVSTLKIQRTQQEDSAVYLCASSLVAGTDGGTEAFFGQGTRLTVV.

The chain combines TRBV20-1 with TRBJ2-7, with D tentatively TRBD1 (5 bases). CDR3 length: 15 residues. Germline V gives CDR1 DFQATT, CDR2 SNEGSKA (reference sequence). The V gene lost 0 bases and the J gene lost 2 bases, with 14 bases spanning the gap. The CDR3: CSARDLQGSPYEQYF. The CDR3 bases are TGCAGTGCTAGAGATTTGCAGGGAAGCCCCTACGAGCAGTACTTC.